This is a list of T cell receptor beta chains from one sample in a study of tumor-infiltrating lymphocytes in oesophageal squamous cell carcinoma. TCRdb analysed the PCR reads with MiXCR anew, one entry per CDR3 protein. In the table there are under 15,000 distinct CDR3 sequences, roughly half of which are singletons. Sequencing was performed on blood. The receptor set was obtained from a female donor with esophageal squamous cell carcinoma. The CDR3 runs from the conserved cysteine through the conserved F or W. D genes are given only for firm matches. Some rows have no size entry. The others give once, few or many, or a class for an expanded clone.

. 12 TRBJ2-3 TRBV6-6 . CASTGPTDTQYF TGTGCCAGCACCGGCCCTACAGATACGCAGTATTTT
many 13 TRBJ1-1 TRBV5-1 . CASSFVLGGEAFF TGCGCCAGCAGCTTTGTCCTAGGGGGTGAAGCTTTCTTT
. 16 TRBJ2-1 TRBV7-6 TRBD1 CASSLGGQGAYNEQFF TGTGCCAGCAGCCTCGGGGGACAGGGGGCCTACAATGAGCAGTTCTTC
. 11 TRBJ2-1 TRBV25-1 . CASSELSEQFF TGTGCCAGCAGTGAATTAAGTGAGCAGTTCTTC
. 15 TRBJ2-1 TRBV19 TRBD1 CASSISRDRNNEQFF TGTGCCAGTAGTATTAGTCGGGACAGGAACAATGAGCAGTTCTTC
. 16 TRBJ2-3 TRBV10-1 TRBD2 CASSDSTSGRPDTQYF TGCGCCAGCAGTGATTCGACTAGCGGGAGGCCAGATACGCAGTATTTT
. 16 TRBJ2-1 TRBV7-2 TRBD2 CASSSSGTSGPGAQFF TGTGCCAGCAGCTCCTCCGGGACTAGCGGTCCTGGGGCCCAGTTCTTC
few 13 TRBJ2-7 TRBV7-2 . CASSLRREYEQYF TGTGCCAGCAGCTTACGGAGGGAATACGAGCAGTACTTC
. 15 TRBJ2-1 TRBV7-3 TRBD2 CASSPGTSRDNEQFF TGTGCCAGCAGCCCCGGGACTAGCAGGGACAATGAGCAGTTCTTC
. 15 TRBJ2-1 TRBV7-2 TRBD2 CASSRYGRSYNEQFF TGTGCCAGCAGCAGGTACGGGAGGTCTTACAATGAGCAGTTCTTC
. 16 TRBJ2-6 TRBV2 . CASSEAWQTGANVLTF TGTGCCAGCAGTGAAGCGTGGCAGACTGGGGCCAACGTCCTGACTTTC
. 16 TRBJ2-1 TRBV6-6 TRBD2 CASRESGASSYNEQFF TGTGCCAGCAGGGAAAGCGGGGCAAGCTCCTACAATGAGCAGTTCTTC
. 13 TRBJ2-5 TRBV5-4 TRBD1 CASSSGQDETQYF TGCGCCAGCAGCTCCGGACAGGATGAGACCCAGTACTTC